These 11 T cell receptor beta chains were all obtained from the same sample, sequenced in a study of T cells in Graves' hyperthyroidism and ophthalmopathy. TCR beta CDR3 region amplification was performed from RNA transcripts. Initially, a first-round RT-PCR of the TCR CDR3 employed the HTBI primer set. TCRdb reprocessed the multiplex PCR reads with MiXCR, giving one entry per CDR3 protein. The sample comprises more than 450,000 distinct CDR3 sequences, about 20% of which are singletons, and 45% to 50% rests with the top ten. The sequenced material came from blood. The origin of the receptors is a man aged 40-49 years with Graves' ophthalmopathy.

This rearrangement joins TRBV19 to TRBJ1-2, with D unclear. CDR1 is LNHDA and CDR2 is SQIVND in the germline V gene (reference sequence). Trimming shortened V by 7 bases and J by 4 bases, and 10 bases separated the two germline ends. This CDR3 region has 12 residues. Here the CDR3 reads CASMRSTYGYTF. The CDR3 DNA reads TGTGCCAGTATGCGGAGTACCTATGGCTACACCTTC.

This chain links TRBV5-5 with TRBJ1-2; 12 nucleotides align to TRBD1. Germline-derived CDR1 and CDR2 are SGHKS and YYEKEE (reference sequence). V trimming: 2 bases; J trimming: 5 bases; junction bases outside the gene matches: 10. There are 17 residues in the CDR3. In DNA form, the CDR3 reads TGTGCCAGCAGCTTCGGGTACCGGGACAGGGGGCTGTATGGCTACACCTTC. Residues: CASSFGYRDRGLYGYTF.

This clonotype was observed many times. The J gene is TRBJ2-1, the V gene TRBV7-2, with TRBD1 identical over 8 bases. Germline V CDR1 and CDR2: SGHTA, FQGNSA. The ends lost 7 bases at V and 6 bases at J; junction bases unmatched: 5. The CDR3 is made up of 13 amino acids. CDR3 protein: CASTPGTGNEQFF. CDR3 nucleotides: TGTGCCAGCACCCCGGGGACAGGCAATGAGCAGTTCTTC.

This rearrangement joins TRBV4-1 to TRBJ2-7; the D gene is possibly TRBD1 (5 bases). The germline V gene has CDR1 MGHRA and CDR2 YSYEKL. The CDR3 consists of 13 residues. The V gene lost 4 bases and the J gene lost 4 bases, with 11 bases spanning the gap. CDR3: CASSRGHGYEQYF. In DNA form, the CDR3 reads TGCGCCAGCAGCCGAGGACATGGATACGAGCAGTACTTC.

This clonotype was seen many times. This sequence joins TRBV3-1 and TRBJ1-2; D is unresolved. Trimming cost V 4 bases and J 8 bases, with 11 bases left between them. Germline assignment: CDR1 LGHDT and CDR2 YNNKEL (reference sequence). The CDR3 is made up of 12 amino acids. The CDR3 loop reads CASSLSTGGYTF. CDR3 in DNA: TGTGCCAGCAGCCTTTCGACCGGGGGCTACACCTTC.

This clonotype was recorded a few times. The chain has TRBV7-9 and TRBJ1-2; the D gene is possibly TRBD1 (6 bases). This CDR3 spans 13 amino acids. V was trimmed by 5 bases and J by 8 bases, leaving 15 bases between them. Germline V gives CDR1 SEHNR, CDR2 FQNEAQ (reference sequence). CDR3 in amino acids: CASSPGGLEGYTF. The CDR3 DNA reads TGTGCCAGCAGCCCGGGGGGGCTTGAGGGCTACACCTTC.

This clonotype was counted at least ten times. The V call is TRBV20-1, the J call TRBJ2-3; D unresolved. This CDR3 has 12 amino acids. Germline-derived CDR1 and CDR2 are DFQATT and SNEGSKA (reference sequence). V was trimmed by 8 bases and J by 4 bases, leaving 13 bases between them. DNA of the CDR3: TGCAGTACTCCCTCAGGTCCAGATACGCAGTATTTT. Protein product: CSTPSGPDTQYF.

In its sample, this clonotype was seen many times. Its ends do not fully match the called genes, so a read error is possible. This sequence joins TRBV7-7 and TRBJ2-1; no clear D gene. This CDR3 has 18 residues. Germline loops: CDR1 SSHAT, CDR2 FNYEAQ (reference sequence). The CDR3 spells CASSFQPYPAVYGNEQFF. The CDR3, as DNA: TGTGCTAGCAGCTTCCAACCCTACCCCGCGGTGTACGGCAATGAGCAGTTCTTC.

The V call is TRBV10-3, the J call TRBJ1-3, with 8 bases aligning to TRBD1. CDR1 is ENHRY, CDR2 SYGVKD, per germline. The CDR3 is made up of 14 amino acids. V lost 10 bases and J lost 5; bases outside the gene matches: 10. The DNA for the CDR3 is TGTGCCACCCGCCGACAGGGGCTACGAAACACCATATATTTT. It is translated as CATRRQGLRNTIYF.

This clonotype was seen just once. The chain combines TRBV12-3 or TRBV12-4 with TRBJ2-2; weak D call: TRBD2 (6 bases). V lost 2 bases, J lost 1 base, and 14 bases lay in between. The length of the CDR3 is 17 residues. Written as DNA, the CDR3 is TGTGCCAGCAGTTTAAGTTTGGGGGGTCTGAACACCGGGGAGCTGTTTTTT. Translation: CASSLSLGGLNTGELFF.

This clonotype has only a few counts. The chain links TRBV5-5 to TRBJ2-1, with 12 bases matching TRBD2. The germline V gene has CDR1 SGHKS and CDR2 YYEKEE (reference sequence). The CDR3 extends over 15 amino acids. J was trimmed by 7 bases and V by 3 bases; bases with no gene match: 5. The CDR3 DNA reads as TGTGCCAGCAGCTCTCTAGCGGGAGGGCGGAATGAGCAGTTCTTC. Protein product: CASSSLAGGRNEQFF. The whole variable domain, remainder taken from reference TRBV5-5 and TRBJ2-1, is DAGVTQSPTHLIKTRGQQVTLRCSPISGHKSVSWYQQVLGQGPQFIFQYYEKEERGRGNFPDRFSARQFPNYSSELNVNALLLGDSALYLCASSSLAGGRNEQFFGPGTRLTVL.